Shown below are 22 T cell receptor beta chains from a single sample sequenced in a study of T cell repertoires in cytomegalovirus infection. TCRdb reprocessed the reads with MiXCR, giving one entry per CDR3 protein. The sample carries approximately 700,000 distinct CDR3 sequences, under 40% recorded once. Source material: PBMCs. The receptors were gathered from a human donor in good health (CMV status not recorded). Some clones in this sample may be carry-over from other donors' samples.

The J gene is TRBJ1-2, the V gene TRBV7-2; 12 bases align to TRBD1. There are 15 residues in the CDR3. V lost 11 bases, J lost 8 bases, and 15 bases stayed unmatched. Germline CDR1 SGHTA, CDR2 FQGNSA. CDR3 region: CALSLVGTGGLGYTF. For the CDR3, the DNA is TGTGCCCTCAGCTTGGTAGGGACAGGGGGCCTCGGCTACACCTTC.

The chain carries TRBV18 and TRBJ1-1, with unresolved D. This CDR3 is built from 14 residues. Germline-derived CDR1 and CDR2 are KGHSH and LQKENI. Trimming removed 1 base from V and 1 base from J, with 7 bases in between. The CDR3 DNA is TGTGCCAGCTCACCACAGGAGACGAACACTGAAGCTTTCTTT. Its protein is CASSPQETNTEAFF.

V gene TRBV5-5 combines with J gene TRBJ2-7, with a tentative D call TRBD1 (6 bases). V dropped 0 bases and J dropped 5 bases, with 12 bases sitting between them. CDR3 length equals 14 residues. Germline V gene data show CDR1 as SGHKS and CDR2 as YYEKEE (reference sequence). CDR3 residues: CASSLDRVLDEQYF. In DNA form, the CDR3 reads TGTGCCAGCAGCTTGGACAGGGTCCTAGACGAGCAGTACTTC. Full variable domain (missing parts from reference TRBV5-5 and TRBJ2-7): DAGVTQSPTHLIKTRGQQVTLRCSPISGHKSVSWYQQVLGQGPQFIFQYYEKEERGRGNFPDRFSARQFPNYSSELNVNALLLGDSALYLCASSLDRVLDEQYFGPGTRLTVT.

This clonotype has a count of ten or more. The rearrangement links TRBV11-2 to TRBJ1-2; 9 nucleotides align to TRBD1. With 10 bases clipped from V and 0 bases from J, the junction kept 9 bases outside the gene matches. The germline V gene has CDR1 SGHAT and CDR2 FQNNGV. The CDR3 is 15 residues long. The CDR3 region is CATRDRASSNYGYTF. The CDR3, as DNA: TGTGCCACTCGGGACAGGGCCTCTTCTAACTATGGCTACACCTTC.

The genes are TRBV28 and TRBJ2-2; 8 bases are shared with TRBD2. Germline V gene lookup returns CDR1 MDHEN and CDR2 SYDVKM. V gave up 3 bases and J gave up 5 bases; unmatched junction bases: 5. There are 15 residues in the CDR3. CDR3 bases: TGTGCCAGCAGTTTGAGCGGGAGACGGACCGGGGAGCTGTTTTTT. Protein: CASSLSGRRTGELFF.

This clonotype was found a few times. The chain has TRBV28 and TRBJ2-7; 7 bases line up with TRBD2. Trimming took 1 base from V and 2 from J; bases not matched to a gene: 5. The germline V gene has CDR1 MDHEN and CDR2 SYDVKM. CDR3 length: 15 residues. The CDR3 sequence: CASSLSGAGAYEQYF. The CDR3 DNA is TGTGCCAGCAGTTTATCTGGCGCGGGAGCCTACGAGCAGTACTTC.

A few counts support this clonotype. The genes are TRBV6-1 and TRBJ1-4; D is ambiguous. Trimming stripped 1 base from V and 11 bases from J, with 20 bases between. This CDR3 is 16 amino acids long. Germline CDR1 reads MNHNS; CDR2 reads SASEGT. CDR3 in amino acids: CASSEGRSPRQTKLFF. For the CDR3, the DNA is TGTGCCAGCAGTGAAGGCAGGTCCCCCCGCCAGACTAAACTGTTTTTT.

Regarding this clonotype: Here the CDR3 omits its conserved ending phenylalanine or tryptophan, so a read error is the likely source. The genes are TRBV11-2 and TRBJ2-1; 14 bases are shared with TRBD2. V trimming: 1 base; J trimming: 8 bases; junction bases outside the gene matches: 7. CDR3 length equals 17 residues. Germline lookup yields CDR1 SGHAT and CDR2 FQNNGV. In DNA, the CDR3 is TGTGCCAGCAGCTTAGCGATCGGACTAGCGGGAGGAGATGAGCAGTTCTTA. Its translation is CASSLAIGLAGGDEQFL.

In DNA form, the CDR3 reads TGCGCCAGCAGCTCTCGCGGGACAGGTGAAGCTTTCTTT. It codes for CASSSRGTGEAFF. The V and J genes are TRBV5-1 and TRBJ1-1, with 8 bases identical to TRBD1. The germline gives CDR1 SGHRS, CDR2 YFSETQ. Trimming at V came to 3 bases and at J to 7 bases, leaving 5 bases not matched to a gene. This CDR3 is built from 13 residues.

This clonotype showed up just a few times. The CDR3 protein is CASSFTYSNSPLHF. CDR3 sequence (DNA): TGTGCCAGCAGTTTCACTTACTCTAATTCACCCCTCCACTTT. The chain uses TRBV28 and TRBJ1-6; D is ambiguous. V shed 3 bases and J shed 6 bases, with 9 bases lying between them. The CDR3 has 14 residues. Germline CDR1 is MDHEN and CDR2 is SYDVKM.

To note about this clonotype: A junction end diverges from the germline sequence, so it may reflect a read error. This chain links TRBV12-3 or TRBV12-4 with TRBJ2-3; 9 nucleotides agree with TRBD2. This CDR3 contains 16 residues. DNA for the CDR3: TGTGCCAGCAGTTTAAAGCTAGCGGGACACACATATACGCAGTATTTT. It is translated as CASSLKLAGHTYTQYF.

Comment on this clonotype: The junction differs from germline at one of its ends, possibly a read error. The chain combines TRBV12-3 or TRBV12-4 with TRBJ2-7; a possible D gene is TRBD2 (5 bases). The CDR3 is made up of 12 amino acids. This chain's CDR3 is CASRIRGYDQYF. CDR3 DNA sequence: TGTGCCAGCAGGATCCGAGGGTACGATCAGTACTTC.

V and J are TRBV11-2 and TRBJ2-1; D unclear. CDR3 length: 14 residues. Trimming cost V 5 bases and J 8 bases, with 16 bases left between them. The germline CDR1 and CDR2 sequences are SGHAT and FQNNGV. The CDR3 spells CASSLGMVRDEQFF. CDR3 nucleotides: TGTGCCAGCAGCCTAGGCATGGTTAGGGATGAGCAGTTCTTC. Full variable domain (remainder filled in from reference TRBV11-2 and TRBJ2-1): EAGVAQSPRYKIIEKRQSVAFWCNPISGHATLYWYQQILGQGPKLLIQFQNNGVVDDSQLPKDRFSAERLKGVDSTLKIQPAKLEDSAVYLCASSLGMVRDEQFFGPGTRLTVL.

V and J are TRBV4-1 and TRBJ1-2; D ambiguous. This CDR3 region has 14 residues. CDR1 MGHRA and CDR2 YSYEKL come from the germline V gene. V gave up 0 bases and J gave up 5 bases, with 10 bases separating them. CDR3 protein: CASSQDLSGYGYTF. DNA of the CDR3: TGCGCCAGCAGCCAAGATTTATCCGGGTATGGCTACACCTTC.

The rearrangement uses TRBV7-2 and TRBJ2-1, with 7 positions matching TRBD2. CDR1 and CDR2 (germline): SGHTA, FQGNSA. The CDR3 is 15 residues long. V dropped 1 base and J dropped 6; count of bases not matched to a gene: 6. The chain's CDR3 is CASSLGASGVNEQFF. The CDR3 nucleotides are TGTGCCAGCAGCTTAGGCGCTAGCGGAGTCAATGAGCAGTTCTTC.

This clonotype has ten or more counts. The gene calls are TRBV4-2 and TRBJ1-1; D might be TRBD1 (5 bases). V was shortened by 0 bases and J by 3 bases, with 14 bases between the two germline ends. The CDR3 consists of 16 residues. Germline lookup yields CDR1 LGHNA and CDR2 YNFKEQ. The CDR3 reads CASSQDGDRTDTEAFF. The CDR3 DNA reads TGTGCCAGCAGCCAAGATGGGGACCGGACTGACACTGAAGCTTTCTTT.

This clonotype showed up many times. This sequence joins TRBV6-2 or TRBV6-3 and TRBJ1-2; 10 positions agree with TRBD1. This CDR3 is built from 15 residues. The V segment lost 0 bases and the J segment 8 bases; nucleotides outside the gene matches: 6. CDR1 is MNHEY, CDR2 SVGEGT, per germline. The CDR3 here is CASSYSGQGVEGYTF. The CDR3 DNA follows: TGTGCCAGCAGTTACTCAGGACAGGGGGTGGAAGGCTACACCTTC.

V usage is TRBV28 and J usage is TRBJ1-2; D is ambiguous. V was pared by 7 bases and J by 4 bases, with 19 bases between. The CDR3 is made up of 15 amino acids. Germline values: CDR1 MDHEN, CDR2 SYDVKM. The DNA for the CDR3 is TGTGCCAGCACCACCCTGGGCTCGCGGACCTATGGCTACACCTTC. It yields the protein CASTTLGSRTYGYTF.

This clonotype was detected a few times. J is TRBJ1-2 and V is TRBV7-9; D unclear. The CDR3 runs 15 residues. V was pared by 0 bases and J by 9 bases, with 17 bases between. CDR1 and CDR2 from the germline V gene are SEHNR and FQNEAQ (reference sequence). CDR3 sequence (DNA): TGTGCCAGCAGCTTAGCGTGGACGAGCACCCTCAGCTACACCTTC. Translation gives CASSLAWTSTLSYTF.

The chain combines TRBV7-6 with TRBJ2-1, with 9 bases fitting TRBD2. This CDR3 region has 16 residues. Looked up from germline, CDR1 is SGHVS and CDR2 is FNYEAQ. V shed 4 bases, J shed 6 bases, and the junction held 10 bases outside the gene matches. The CDR3 sequence is CASSSRGAGGFNEQFF. CDR3 DNA sequence: TGTGCCAGCAGCTCCCGTGGAGCGGGGGGATTCAATGAGCAGTTCTTC.

The chain carries TRBV12-3 or TRBV12-4 and TRBJ2-7, with 7 bases aligning to TRBD2. V shed 4 bases and J 3 bases; nucleotides not matched to a gene: 12. The CDR3 spans 16 residues. The CDR3 protein is CASSSPVGGGFYEQYF. The CDR3 nucleotides are TGTGCCAGCAGTTCGCCGGTTGGCGGGGGTTTCTACGAGCAGTACTTC.

This clonotype was counted many times. The chain couples TRBV7-8 to TRBJ2-2; 8 bases line up with TRBD1. This CDR3 spans 19 amino acids. After removal of 2 bases from V and 1 base from J, the junction contained 12 bases not matched to a gene. From germline, CDR1 is SGHVS and CDR2 FQNEAQ. CDR3 sequence (DNA): TGTGCCAGCAGCTTATATGCCCCTCCCAGGGGGCGGAACACCGGGGAGCTGTTTTTT. This encodes CASSLYAPPRGRNTGELFF.